This TCR beta chain was recovered during a study of cytomegalovirus exposure and HLA in healthy donors. Study results and limitations: Cytomegalovirus-associated status was assigned to some 160 TCR beta chains. Later analysis suggested links between common viral pathogens and several top significant clusters. The study reported that TCR beta sequences accurately predicted HLA-A and HLA-B alleles in most subjects.

Vbeta (60) and Jbeta (13) primers were used in the PCR. Measured with immunoSEQ multiplex PCR; TCRdb has only the in-frame clones, and not every one. There are about 280,000 clones in the sample; approximately 90% occur only once, and about 2.5% lies in the top ten. Turning to this clone: Its antigen is unidentified. Distinct nucleotide sequences in the sample also encode this CDR3.

Germline V CDR1 and CDR2: MNHEY, SVGAGI. The CDR3 sequence is 14 residues long. The germline V and J ends were trimmed by 4 bases and 5 bases, with 12 bases remaining between them. In nominal health when sampled, donors likely had unrecorded immune exposures nonetheless. This clonotype was obtained from a woman between 18 and 29 years old in good health and CMV-seronegative. The J gene is TRBJ2-1, the V gene TRBV6-5; a weak D match, TRBD1 (6 bases). Sequencing was performed on PBMCs. The CDR3 region is CASSLQGRDNEQFF. CDR3 DNA sequence: TGTGCCAGCAGTTTACAGGGTAGGGACAATGAGCAGTTCTTC.